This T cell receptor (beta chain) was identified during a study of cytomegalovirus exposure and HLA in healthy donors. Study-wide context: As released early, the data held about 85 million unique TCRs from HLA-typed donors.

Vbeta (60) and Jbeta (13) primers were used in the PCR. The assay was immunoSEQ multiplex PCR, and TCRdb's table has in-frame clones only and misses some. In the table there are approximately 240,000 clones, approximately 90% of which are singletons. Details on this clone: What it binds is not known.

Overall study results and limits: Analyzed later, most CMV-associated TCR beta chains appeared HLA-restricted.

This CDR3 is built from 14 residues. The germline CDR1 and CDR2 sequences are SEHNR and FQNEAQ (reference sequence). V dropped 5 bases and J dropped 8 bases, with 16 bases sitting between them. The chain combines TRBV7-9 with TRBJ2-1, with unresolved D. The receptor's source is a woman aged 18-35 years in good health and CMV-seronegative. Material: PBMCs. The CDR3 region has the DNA TGTGCCAGCAGCCAAGAGGCCGAATGGGATGAGCAGTTCTTC. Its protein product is CASSQEAEWDEQFF.